The 20 T cell receptor beta chains in this list originate from one sample, sequenced in a study of cytomegalovirus exposure and HLA in healthy donors. PCR involved 60 Vbeta and 13 Jbeta primers. The repertoire was sequenced with immunoSEQ multiplex PCR; TCRdb's copy has only in-frame clones and lacks some. The repertoire holds 150,000 or so clones, with more than 60% as singletons. Sequencing used PBMCs. Receptors were obtained from a middle-aged man in good health and CMV-seropositive.

This sequence joins TRBV15 and TRBJ2-5; D is uncertain. CDR1 is LNHNV and CDR2 is YYDKDF in the germline V gene (reference sequence). The germline V and J ends were trimmed by 7 bases and 5 bases, with 11 bases remaining between them. The CDR3 length is 12 residues. The CDR3 coding sequence is TGTGCCACCAAAGACTTCGGGGAGACCCAGTACTTC. Its protein product is CATKDFGETQYF.

The gene calls are TRBV9 and TRBJ2-7; 10 nucleotides match TRBD1. Per germline, CDR1 SGDLS and CDR2 YYNGEE. The CDR3 is made up of 15 amino acids. Germline trimming cut 0 bases from V and 6 bases from J; bases unmatched to any gene: 6. The CDR3 DNA reads as TGTGCCAGCAGCGTAGAGGACAGGGGGTTCTCCGAGCAGTACTTC. As protein: CASSVEDRGFSEQYF.

V is TRBV11-2 and J is TRBJ1-1; D is uncertain. Trimming removed 1 base from V and 1 base from J, with 10 bases in between. Per the germline V gene, CDR1 is SGHAT and CDR2 is FQNNGV. CDR3 length: 15 residues. CDR3 in DNA: TGTGCCAGCAGCTTAGGCTTAGGGAGGAACACTGAAGCTTTCTTT. Residues: CASSLGLGRNTEAFF.

The chain combines TRBV27 with TRBJ2-7, with D possibly being TRBD1 (6 bases). Looked up from germline, CDR1 is MNHEY and CDR2 is SMNVEV (reference sequence). V was trimmed by 5 bases and J by 2 bases, leaving 13 bases between them. The CDR3 covers 14 residues. CDR3 region: CASSPLDSTYEQYF. In DNA form, the CDR3 reads TGTGCCAGCAGTCCCCTGGACAGCACCTACGAGCAGTACTTC.

The chain joins TRBV15 to TRBJ1-4; no clear D. CDR3 size: 14 residues. Trimming cost V 3 bases and J 4 bases, with 9 bases left between them. Germline V CDR1 and CDR2: LNHNV, YYDKDF (reference sequence). The CDR3 loop reads CATSRPLSNEKLFF. The DNA for the CDR3 is TGTGCCACCAGCAGGCCCCTCAGTAATGAAAAACTGTTTTTT.

This clone came up a few times. The gene calls are TRBV5-1 and TRBJ2-5; D is perhaps TRBD2 (7 bases). The germline V gene encodes CDR1 SGHRS and CDR2 YFSETQ. With 3 bases removed from V and 2 bases from J, the gap between germline ends came to 23 bases. The CDR3 sequence is 18 residues long. CDR3: CASSYQGGTRGGQETQYF. DNA for the CDR3: TGCGCCAGCAGCTACCAGGGCGGGACAAGGGGGGGTCAAGAGACCCAGTACTTC.

The genes are TRBV5-1 and TRBJ2-1; 12 bases match TRBD2. V trimming: 4 bases; J trimming: 7 bases; junction bases outside the gene matches: 6. Germline V gives CDR1 SGHRS, CDR2 YFSETQ. This CDR3 is 15 amino acids long. CDR3 residues: CASSQLAGGPNEQFF. CDR3 DNA: TGCGCCAGCAGCCAACTAGCGGGAGGACCTAATGAGCAGTTCTTC.

J is TRBJ2-5 and V is TRBV9; D may be TRBD2 (6 bases). V dropped 0 bases and J dropped 4 bases, with 13 bases sitting between them. The germline CDR1 and CDR2 sequences are SGDLS and YYNGEE. The CDR3 covers 15 residues. The chain's CDR3 is CASSVGDSRGETQYF. The CDR3 nucleotides are TGTGCCAGCAGCGTAGGGGACTCTCGGGGAGAGACCCAGTACTTC. The full variable domain, with the rest looked up from reference TRBV9 and TRBJ2-5, is DSGVTQTPKHLITATGQRVTLRCSPRSGDLSVYWYQQSLDQGLQFLIQYYNGEERAKGNILERFSAQQFPDLHSELNLSSLELGDSALYFCASSVGDSRGETQYFGPGTRLLVL.

The gene calls are TRBV28 and TRBJ2-3; 7 positions match TRBD1. Germline V gives CDR1 MDHEN, CDR2 SYDVKM. This CDR3 has 14 residues. The junction had 8 bases not matched to a gene; V was cut back by 9 bases and J by 2 bases. The CDR3 region has the DNA TGTGCCAGTGACCGGGACAGCCCCACAGATACGCAGTATTTT. This sequence encodes CASDRDSPTDTQYF.

This chain connects TRBV27 to TRBJ1-2; the D is unclear. The V end was cut by 6 bases, the J end by 0 bases, with 8 bases between. The CDR3 runs 13 residues. Germline V lookup: CDR1 MNHEY, CDR2 SMNVEV (reference sequence). CDR3 DNA: TGTGCCAGCAGACCTAGAGCTAACTATGGCTACACCTTC. The encoded protein is CASRPRANYGYTF.

This clone came up a few times. This chain connects TRBV7-2 to TRBJ1-5; no reliable D call. V was clipped by 5 bases and J by 6 bases, with 11 bases between them. There are 13 residues in the CDR3. Per germline, CDR1 SGHTA and CDR2 FQGNSA. The DNA for the CDR3 is TGTGCCAGCAGCCCAGCGGGTCGTCAGCCCCAGCATTTT. It specifies CASSPAGRQPQHF.

The V gene is TRBV6-5, the J gene TRBJ1-4; possibly TRBD1 for D (5 bases). Per the germline V gene, CDR1 is MNHEY and CDR2 is SVGAGI. Trimming stripped 5 bases from V and 4 bases from J, with 14 bases between. The CDR3 length is 15 residues. Here the CDR3 DNA reads TGTGCCAGCAGTATACGACAGAGTAATAATGAAAAACTGTTTTTT. This sequence encodes CASSIRQSNNEKLFF.

The V and J genes are TRBV10-1 and TRBJ2-2, with 8 nucleotides matching TRBD1. Germline loops: CDR1 WNHNN, CDR2 SYGVQD (reference sequence). The CDR3 runs to 15 residues. J gave up 5 bases and V 0 bases, and 2 bases lay outside the gene matches. CDR3 nucleotides: TGCGCCAGCAGTGAGTCGAGGACAGGGACCGGGGAGCTGTTTTTT. Protein: CASSESRTGTGELFF.

J is TRBJ2-1 and V is TRBV6-1; possible D gene TRBD2, 6 bases. CDR1 is MNHNS and CDR2 is SASEGT in the germline V gene. The CDR3 extends over 13 amino acids. V was trimmed by 8 bases and J by 10 bases, leaving 18 bases between them. CDR3 DNA: TGTGCCAGCTTTGAGACTAGAGGAGGCGAGCAGTTCTTC. Amino acid sequence: CASFETRGGEQFF.

The count of this clone is one. V gene TRBV7-3 combines with J gene TRBJ2-1; 7 bases are a match to TRBD2. The V gene end was trimmed by 1 base and the J gene end by 9 bases; junction bases not matched to a gene: 9. Germline V gives CDR1 SGHTA, CDR2 FQGTGA. This CDR3 is built from 15 residues. Here the CDR3 reads CASSLNTAGAGEQFF. Here the CDR3 DNA reads TGTGCCAGCAGCTTAAATACGGCGGGAGCTGGTGAGCAGTTCTTC.

The V call is TRBV5-5, the J call TRBJ2-7, with 9 bases that match TRBD2. This CDR3 comprises 15 residues. V gave up 5 bases and J gave up 0 bases; unmatched junction bases: 6. The germline V gene encodes CDR1 SGHKS and CDR2 YYEKEE (reference sequence). CDR3 in amino acids: CASSLAGATSYEQYF. The CDR3 nucleotides are TGTGCCAGCAGTTTAGCGGGAGCGACCTCCTACGAGCAGTACTTC.

J is TRBJ1-5 and V is TRBV7-2; perhaps TRBD1 as D (6 bases). V was cut by 7 bases and J by 4 bases, with 11 bases left in between. The CDR3 has 13 residues. Germline assignment: CDR1 SGHTA and CDR2 FQGNSA. The CDR3 region is CASTLDRNQPQHF. CDR3 bases: TGTGCCAGCACCCTCGACAGGAATCAGCCCCAGCATTTT.

This chain uses TRBV9 with TRBJ2-1; D gene ambiguous. V lost 3 bases to trimming and J lost 5 bases, with 6 bases between them. This CDR3 is 12 amino acids long. Germline assignment: CDR1 SGDLS and CDR2 YYNGEE. DNA of the CDR3: TGTGCCAGCAGCGCCCGGGACAATGAGCAGTTCTTC. It encodes CASSARDNEQFF.

A note on this clone: Germline is not matched at one junction end, which may reflect a read error. CDR3 coding DNA: TGTGCCGGCGGACAGGGGATTGTCTTC. Its protein is CAGGQGIVF. The chain joins TRBV15 to TRBJ2-1, with 9 bases fitting TRBD1. There are 9 residues in the CDR3. Germline loops: CDR1 LNHNV, CDR2 YYDKDF (reference sequence).

V gene TRBV7-2 combines with J gene TRBJ1-6, with 9 bases fitting TRBD1. V shed 5 bases and J 10 bases; nucleotides not matched to a gene: 6. The CDR3 spans 14 residues. Germline V gene data show CDR1 as SGHTA and CDR2 as FQGNSA. This CDR3 is CASSPGTGRSPLHF. DNA of the CDR3: TGTGCCAGCAGCCCCGGGACAGGGAGGTCACCCCTCCACTTT.